This T cell receptor beta chain is drawn from a study of blood T cell repertoires in COVID-19. The germline V and J ends were trimmed by 4 bases and 0 bases, with 15 bases remaining between them. Germline CDR1 reads LGHNA; CDR2 reads YNFKEQ. The CDR3 totals 16 residues. Assay: immunoSEQ multiplex PCR; the TCRdb copy retains only in-frame clones and omits some. The top ten clones hold approximately 4.6% of a sample with about 77,000 clones, 80% of them seen once. This clonotype was obtained from a woman aged 65 to 85 with acute or convalescent COVID-19. The V and J genes are TRBV4-2 and TRBJ1-2; D gene ambiguous. Sequenced material: peripheral blood. Here the CDR3 reads CASSRPGDSSNYGYTF. The CDR3 coding sequence is TGTGCCAGCAGCCGACCCGGGGATTCTTCTAACTATGGCTACACCTTC.